This is a list of T cell receptor beta chains from one sample in a study of OX40 agonist ivuxolimab in advanced cancers. Generated by immunoSEQ multiplex PCR, the TCRdb table keeps only in-frame clones and is missing some. Among around 60,000 clones, approximately 90% were seen once, and the ten largest hold about 12%. The input for sequencing was CD4+ or CD8+ T cells sorted from blood, taken in a trial of the OX40 agonist ivuxolimab. These receptors all come from an adult with an advanced solid tumor such as melanoma, head and neck, liver or kidney cancer. CDR3s leave out the opening cysteine and the closing phenylalanine or tryptophan.

j_call,v_call,cdr3_length,cdr3_aa
TRBJ2-1,TRBV7-2,14,ASSLGFSGRGNEQF
TRBJ2-5,TRBV29-1,15,SVTGGDGVTPIGTQY
TRBJ2-1,TRBV7-5,12,VRSAGLVLNEQF
TRBJ2-5,TRBV25-1,15,ASSDPLSWGARETQY
TRBJ2-7,TRBV29-1,12,SVILGDTGGEQY
TRBJ2-3,TRBV15,13,ATSRDRVGTDTQY
TRBJ1-5,TRBV27,13,ASSLSGYSNQPQH
TRBJ2-6,TRBV19,14,ASIRGGEDGANVLT
TRBJ2-4,TRBV6-1,12,ASSDVAGLNIQY
TRBJ2-7,TRBV29-1,10,SVEQVSGEQY
TRBJ2-3,TRBV5-6,14,ASSLITDPEFDTQY
TRBJ2-1,TRBV12-5,15,ASGLVREELDNNEQF
TRBJ2-1,TRBV7-2,17,ASSLRPSGRDAVYNEQF
TRBJ1-2,TRBV29-1,10,SVVGGANGYT
TRBJ1-4,TRBV7-9,14,ASSLRLGAAEEKLF
TRBJ2-2,TRBV14,14,ASSQSGRAGTGELF
TRBJ2-7,TRBV7-6,12,ASSLGLADYEQY
TRBJ1-1,TRBV27,10,ASGPANTEAF
TRBJ2-7,TRBV5-1,12,ASSLAGGTYEQY
TRBJ1-5,TRBV5-5,12,ASSLGQDNQPQH
TRBJ1-2,TRBV6-1,11,ASTWGGGDGYT
TRBJ2-1,TRBV6-4,14,ASSDTPLRDYNEQF
TRBJ2-3,TRBV9,15,ASSVPLRGSSTDTQY
TRBJ2-2,TRBV7-2,14,ASTFVGQGAPGELF
TRBJ2-1,TRBV7-9,16,ASSLASGTSGSMSEQF
TRBJ1-2,TRBV19,13,ASSIDDGLLYGYT
TRBJ1-2,TRBV27,13,ASSPGQASTYGYT
TRBJ1-5,TRBV28,14,ASSFRSDSYNQPQH